These T cell receptor beta chains were read from a single sample in a study of read filtering for tumor transcriptome and immune sequencing. Via MiXCR, TCRdb re-called the reads, giving one row per CDR3 protein. The table has tens of thousands of distinct CDR3 sequences, 20% to 25% seen once. The sample taken for sequencing was a population of CD138-negative cells sorted from bone marrow. The source is a donor over 35 with multiple myeloma. CDR3s include the opening cysteine and the closing phenylalanine or tryptophan. Each record gives: J gene, clone size, D gene, V gene, CDR3 protein, CDR3 DNA. A D gene is named only where the DNA matches it firmly. Clone size is shown for a subset of rows, as once, few, many or a class of expanded clone.

TRBJ2-5 | NA | NA | TRBV20-1 | CSASDNRDNLQETQYF | TGCAGTGCTAGTGATAACCGGGACAACCTCCAAGAGACCCAGTACTTC
TRBJ2-7 | NA | NA | TRBV24-1 | CATSEGTAGNYEQYF | TGTGCCACCAGTGAAGGGACAGCGGGCAACTACGAGCAGTACTTC
TRBJ2-7 | NA | TRBD2 | TRBV7-6 | CAISRLLRELAHGQYF | TGTGCCATCAGCCGACTTCTGCGGGAGTTAGCACACGGGCAGTACTTC
TRBJ2-7 | few | NA | TRBV14 | CASSQGAYEQYF | TGTGCCAGCAGCCAAGGCGCCTACGAGCAGTACTTC
TRBJ2-2 | NA | TRBD2 | TRBV5-1 | CASSLLTSGRANTGELFF | TGCGCCAGCAGCCTCCTGACTAGCGGGAGGGCCAACACCGGGGAGCTGTTTTTT
TRBJ2-7 | few | TRBD2 | TRBV7-2 | CASSPSWGGGYEQYF | TGTGCCAGCAGCCCTTCGTGGGGGGGGGGCTACGAGCAGTACTTC
TRBJ2-1 | few | NA | TRBV5-1 | CATRQYNEQFF | TGCGCCACCAGGCAGTACAATGAGCAGTTCTTC
TRBJ1-5 | NA | NA | TRBV25-1 | CASSDVNQPQHF | TGTGCCAGCAGTGATGTGAATCAGCCCCAGCATTTT
TRBJ2-1 | medium-sized | NA | TRBV7-3 | CASSSTRASSYNEQFF | TGTGCCAGCAGCTCTACTCGCGCCAGCTCCTACAATGAGCAGTTCTTC
TRBJ2-2 | few | NA | TRBV3-1 | CASSVRTGELFF | TGTGCCAGCAGCGTACGCACCGGGGAGCTGTTTTTT
TRBJ2-3 | NA | NA | TRBV29-1 | CSVEESGDGTDTQYF | TGCAGCGTTGAAGAGTCGGGGGACGGCACAGATACGCAGTATTTT
TRBJ1-4 | many | NA | TRBV10-3 | CAISGSGRPNEKLFF | TGTGCCATCAGTGGTTCGGGGAGACCTAATGAAAAACTGTTTTTT
TRBJ1-6 | NA | TRBD1 | TRBV12-3/TRBV12-4 | CASSSDRGDSPLHF | TGTGCCAGCAGTTCCGACAGGGGGGATTCACCCCTCCACTTT
TRBJ2-1 | many | NA | TRBV9 | CASSGGGGNSYNEQFF | TGTGCCAGCAGCGGGGGGGGCGGGAACTCCTACAATGAGCAGTTCTTC
TRBJ2-2 | NA | TRBD2 | TRBV12-3/TRBV12-4 | CASSWGLAGNTGELFF | TGTGCCAGTTCCTGGGGGCTAGCGGGGAACACCGGGGAGCTGTTTTTC
TRBJ1-2 | few | TRBD1 | TRBV20-1 | CSARDYRGYGYTF | TGCAGTGCTAGAGATTACAGGGGCTATGGCTACACCTTC
TRBJ2-2 | NA | NA | TRBV12-3/TRBV12-4 | CASRDSWGTTGELFF | TGTGCCAGCAGGGACTCATGGGGGACCACCGGGGAGCTGTTTTTT
TRBJ1-1 | many | NA | TRBV29-1 | CSVDGGQGTEAFF | TGCAGCGTTGACGGGGGGCAGGGCACTGAAGCTTTCTTT
TRBJ1-2 | many | NA | TRBV21-1 | CAPRVYGYTF | TGTGCCCCCAGGGTCTATGGCTACACCTTC
TRBJ2-7 | many | TRBD2 | TRBV20-1 | CSARVPSGTSYEQYF | TGCAGTGCTAGAGTGCCTAGCGGGACCTCCTACGAGCAGTACTTC
TRBJ1-6 | many | TRBD1 | TRBV20-1 | CSAAPKVPRGRPGGSPLHF | TGCAGTGCTGCACCCAAAGTTCCTAGGGGGCGACCTGGCGGTTCACCCCTCCACTTT
TRBJ1-5 | many | NA | TRBV4-2 | CASSQVSQANQPQHF | TGTGCCAGCAGCCAAGTTTCACAGGCCAATCAGCCCCAGCATTTT
TRBJ2-3 | NA | NA | TRBV5-4 | CASSRQEDTQYF | TGTGCCAGCAGTCGGCAAGAAGATACGCAGTATTTT
TRBJ2-2 | many | TRBD1 | TRBV12-5 | CASAPGQFGTDQNYKRELFF | TGTGCTAGTGCCCCGGGCCAATTCGGGACAGACCAAAACTACAAGCGGGAGCTGTTTTTT
TRBJ2-3 | many | NA | TRBV4-1 | CASSRGRLLGDTQYF | TGCGCCAGCAGCCGCGGACGACTGTTGGGAGATACGCAGTATTTT
TRBJ2-7 | many | TRBD2 | TRBV20-1 | CSARAWTSGKLPYEQYF | TGCAGTGCTAGAGCCTGGACTAGCGGGAAGCTGCCCTACGAGCAGTACTTC
TRBJ2-1 | NA | TRBD1 | TRBV5-4 | CASSPDRGSYNDQFF | TGTGCCAGCAGCCCAGACAGGGGCTCCTACAATGATCAGTTCTTC
TRBJ2-3 | NA | TRBD1 | TRBV3-1 | CASSHWTGGPDTQYF | TGTGCCAGCAGCCATTGGACAGGGGGCCCAGATACGCAGTATTTT
TRBJ1-2 | many | NA | TRBV12-3/TRBV12-4 | CASSVGAANYGYTF | TGTGCCAGCAGTGTTGGGGCAGCCAACTATGGCTACACCTTC
TRBJ2-5 | few | NA | TRBV5-1 | CASSFGGTETQYF | TGCGCCAGCAGCTTTGGGGGGACGGAGACCCAGTACTTC
TRBJ2-7 | medium-sized | TRBD1 | TRBV7-2 | CASSWGQGPSYEQYF | TGTGCCAGCAGCTGGGGACAGGGGCCGTCCTACGAGCAGTACTTC
TRBJ2-4 | many | NA | TRBV5-4 | CASSATSLASIQYF | TGTGCCAGCAGCGCCACTAGTTTGGCCAGCATTCAGTACTTC
TRBJ1-1 | many | TRBD1 | TRBV15 | CATGRVGQGSTEAFF | TGTGCCACCGGCAGAGTGGGACAGGGAAGCACTGAAGCTTTCTTT
TRBJ2-1 | many | TRBD2 | TRBV9 | CASSVGGLAANEQFF | TGTGCCAGCAGCGTAGGGGGACTAGCGGCCAATGAGCAGTTCTTC
TRBJ1-2 | few | NA | TRBV4-1 | CASSQDTQLNPYGYTF | TGCGCCAGCAGCCAAGATACACAGTTAAATCCGTATGGCTACACCTTC